The clone carrying this T cell receptor (beta chain) has a single count. The data are from a study of blood T cell repertoires in COVID-19. Study information: COVID-19 samples, acute and convalescent, were from the United States, Italy and Spain.

Sequencing used immunoSEQ multiplex PCR; TCRdb keeps in-frame clones, though not all of them. Altogether 250,000 to 350,000 clones are present, approximately 91% being singletons, with the ten largest covering 9.5% to 15%. This clonotype originated in an older woman with acute or convalescent COVID-19. Sequenced material: peripheral blood.

The CDR3, as DNA: TGTGCCAGTAGTATCGTAGGGGGGGCGACCTACAATGAGCAGTTCTTC. It specifies CASSIVGGATYNEQFF. The V and J genes are TRBV19 and TRBJ2-1; D might be TRBD2 (7 bases). CDR3 length equals 16 residues. The V gene's germline CDR1 is LNHDA and CDR2 SQIVND (reference sequence). Trimming took 3 bases from V and 2 from J, leaving 14 bases between them.